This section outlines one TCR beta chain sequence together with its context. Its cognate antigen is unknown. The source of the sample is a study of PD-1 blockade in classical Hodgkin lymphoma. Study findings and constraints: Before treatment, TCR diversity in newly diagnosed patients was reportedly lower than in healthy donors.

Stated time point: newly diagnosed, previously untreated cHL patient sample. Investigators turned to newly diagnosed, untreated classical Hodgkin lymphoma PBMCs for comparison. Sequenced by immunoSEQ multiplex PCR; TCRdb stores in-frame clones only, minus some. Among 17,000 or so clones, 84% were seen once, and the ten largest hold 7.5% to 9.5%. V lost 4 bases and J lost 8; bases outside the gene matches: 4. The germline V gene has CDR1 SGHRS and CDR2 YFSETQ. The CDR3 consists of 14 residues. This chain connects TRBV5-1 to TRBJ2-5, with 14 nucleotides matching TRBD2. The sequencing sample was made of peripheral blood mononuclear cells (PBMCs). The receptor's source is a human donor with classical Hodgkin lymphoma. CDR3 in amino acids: CASSHGTSGGTQYF. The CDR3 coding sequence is TGCGCCAGCAGCCATGGGACTAGCGGGGGAACCCAGTACTTC.